This T cell receptor (beta chain) was observed in a study of blood T cells in healthy people across ages. Study outcomes and limitations: Naive CD4+ cells and diversity were both higher in long-lived donors than in aged donors. A roughly linear age-dependent decrease characterized TCR beta diversity per million T cells.

V dropped 6 bases and J dropped 7; count of bases not matched to a gene: 13. CDR1 and CDR2 from the germline V gene are SGHTA and FQGNSA. This CDR3 spans 15 amino acids. Notes on this clonotype: The target antigen is unknown.

The use of a sample-barcoded 5' primer and a J-beta primer mix characterized a second PCR of about 7 to 12 cycles. TCRdb used MiXCR to reprocess the 5' RACE reads, holding one entry per CDR3 protein. In the table there are 600,000 to 1,000,000 distinct CDR3 sequences, more than 45% of which are singletons. The receptor comes from a man aged 25-45 years in good health. The sequenced sample was blood. The genes are TRBV7-2 and TRBJ2-5, with TRBD2 matching 8 bases. CDR3 residues: CASSPTSGGVGTQYF. CDR3 sequence (DNA): TGTGCCAGCAGTCCCACTAGCGGAGGTGTGGGGACCCAGTACTTC.